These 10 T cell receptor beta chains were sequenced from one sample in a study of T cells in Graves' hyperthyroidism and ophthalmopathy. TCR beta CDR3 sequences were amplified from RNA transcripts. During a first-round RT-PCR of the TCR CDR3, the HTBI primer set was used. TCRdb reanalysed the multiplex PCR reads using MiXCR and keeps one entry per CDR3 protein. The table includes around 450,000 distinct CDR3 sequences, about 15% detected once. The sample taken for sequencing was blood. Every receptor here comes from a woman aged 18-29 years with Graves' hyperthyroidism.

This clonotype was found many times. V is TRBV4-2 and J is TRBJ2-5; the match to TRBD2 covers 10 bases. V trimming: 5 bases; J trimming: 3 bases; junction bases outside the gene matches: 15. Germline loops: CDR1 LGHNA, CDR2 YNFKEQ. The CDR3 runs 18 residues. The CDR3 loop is CASSTRSGGFRREETQYF. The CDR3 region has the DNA TGTGCCAGCAGCACTCGTAGCGGGGGGTTCCGGAGGGAAGAGACCCAGTACTTC.

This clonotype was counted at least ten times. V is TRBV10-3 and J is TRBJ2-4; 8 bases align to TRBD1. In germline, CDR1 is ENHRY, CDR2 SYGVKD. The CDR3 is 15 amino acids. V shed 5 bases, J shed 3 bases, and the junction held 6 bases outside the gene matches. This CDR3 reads CAISPQGAIKNIQYF. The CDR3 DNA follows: TGTGCCATCAGTCCTCAGGGGGCAATCAAAAACATTCAGTACTTC.

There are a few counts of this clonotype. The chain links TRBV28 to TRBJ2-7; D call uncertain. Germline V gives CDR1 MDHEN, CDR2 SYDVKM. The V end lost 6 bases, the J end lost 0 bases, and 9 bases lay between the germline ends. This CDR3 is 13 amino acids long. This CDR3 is CASSPLGSYEQYF. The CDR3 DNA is TGTGCCAGCAGCCCCTTGGGCTCCTACGAGCAGTACTTC.

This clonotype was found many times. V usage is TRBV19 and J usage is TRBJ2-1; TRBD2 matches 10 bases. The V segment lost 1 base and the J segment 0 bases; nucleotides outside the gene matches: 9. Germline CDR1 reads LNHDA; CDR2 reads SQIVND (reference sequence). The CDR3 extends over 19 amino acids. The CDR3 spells CASSIVLAGVPSSYNEQFF. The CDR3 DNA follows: TGTGCCAGTAGTATAGTTCTAGCGGGAGTCCCGAGCTCCTACAATGAGCAGTTCTTC.

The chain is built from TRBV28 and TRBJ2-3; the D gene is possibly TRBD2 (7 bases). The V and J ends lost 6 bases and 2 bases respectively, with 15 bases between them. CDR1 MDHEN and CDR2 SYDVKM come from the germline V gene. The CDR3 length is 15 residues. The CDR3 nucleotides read TGTGCCAGCAGGCAGGGGAGGGCCCACACAGATACGCAGTATTTT. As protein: CASRQGRAHTDTQYF.

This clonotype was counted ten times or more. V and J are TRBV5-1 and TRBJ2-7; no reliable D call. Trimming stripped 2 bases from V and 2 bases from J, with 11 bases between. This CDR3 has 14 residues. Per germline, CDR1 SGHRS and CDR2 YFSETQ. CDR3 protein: CASSFGTSTYEQYF. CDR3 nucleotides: TGCGCCAGCAGCTTCGGCACTTCCACCTACGAGCAGTACTTC.

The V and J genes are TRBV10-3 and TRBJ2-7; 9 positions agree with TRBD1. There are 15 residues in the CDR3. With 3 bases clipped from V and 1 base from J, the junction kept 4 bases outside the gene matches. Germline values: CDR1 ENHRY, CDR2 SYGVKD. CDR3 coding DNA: TGTGCCATCAGTGACCGGGACAGGGTGTCCTACGAGCAGTACTTC. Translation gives CAISDRDRVSYEQYF.

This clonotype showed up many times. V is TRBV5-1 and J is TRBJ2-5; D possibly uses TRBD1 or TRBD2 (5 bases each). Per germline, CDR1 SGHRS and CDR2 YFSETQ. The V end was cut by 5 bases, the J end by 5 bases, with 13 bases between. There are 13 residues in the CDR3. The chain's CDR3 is CASRVGVTETQYF. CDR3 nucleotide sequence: TGCGCCAGCAGGGTGGGGGTCACGGAGACCCAGTACTTC.

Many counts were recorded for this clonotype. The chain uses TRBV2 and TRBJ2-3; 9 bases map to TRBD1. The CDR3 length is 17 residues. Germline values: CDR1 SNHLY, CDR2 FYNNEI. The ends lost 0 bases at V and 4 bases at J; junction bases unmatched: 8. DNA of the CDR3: TGTGCCAGCAGTGAAGCGCCGGGACAGGGTAATTCAGATACGCAGTATTTT. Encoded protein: CASSEAPGQGNSDTQYF.

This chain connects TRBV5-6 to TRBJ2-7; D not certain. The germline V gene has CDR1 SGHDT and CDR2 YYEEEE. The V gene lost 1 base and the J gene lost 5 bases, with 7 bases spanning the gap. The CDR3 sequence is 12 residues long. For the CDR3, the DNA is TGTGCCAGCAGCTTGTTTCCCCACGAGCAGTACTTC. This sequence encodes CASSLFPHEQYF.